This paragraph reports one T cell receptor beta chain. Its specificity is not known. Germline V lookup: CDR1 MNHEY, CDR2 SMNVEV (reference sequence). J was trimmed by 5 bases and V by 8 bases; bases with no gene match: 4. CDR3 length: 12 amino acids. The data derive from a study of T cell responses to AZD1222 COVID-19 vaccine. Sequenced by immunoSEQ multiplex PCR; TCRdb stores in-frame clones only, minus some. The sample holds 150,000 to 200,000 clones; roughly 90% are singletons and the top ten take 4.3%. Study outcomes and limitations: CD4 TCRs associated with vaccination spanned spike, dominating at 160-218 and 743-854. Just 5 to 7 AZD1222 recipients were seropositive at baseline. No repertoire was sampled before or during the peak T cell response, only after it.

This sample comprised peripheral blood, obtained 28 days after the second AZD1222 dose. This sequence originates from an adult who received the AZD1222 COVID-19 vaccine. The rearrangement uses TRBV27 and TRBJ1-2, with 8 bases lining up with TRBD1. The CDR3 sequence: CASGDRTYGYTF. CDR3 in DNA: TGTGCCAGCGGGGACAGGACATATGGCTACACCTTC.